Shown below are 26 T cell receptor beta chains from a single sample sequenced in a study of patients and donors after allogeneic stem cell transplantation. TCRdb redid the calling of the RT-PCR reads with MiXCR, one entry per CDR3 protein. This table holds around 240,000 distinct CDR3 sequences, roughly 14% found once. Material: blood, either unsorted or a sorted T cell fraction (not recorded which). These receptors came from a human donor who was either an allogeneic HSCT recipient or a stem cell or donor lymphocyte infusion donor (not recorded which). It is not recorded whose cells these are; they may come from a transplant donor.

In this sample, this clonotype turned up a few times. V is TRBV10-3 and J is TRBJ2-5; 9 nucleotides align to TRBD2. The junction had 9 bases not matched to a gene; V was cut back by 6 bases and J by 7 bases. Germline CDR1 ENHRY, CDR2 SYGVKD. The CDR3 runs 14 residues. The CDR3 coding sequence is TGTGCCATCAGAGAGGGGACTAGCTGGGGGACCCAGTACTTC. The encoded protein is CAIREGTSWGTQYF.

This clonotype came up a few times. The chain links TRBV7-9 to TRBJ1-4; tentative D call: TRBD1 (5 bases). The V and J ends lost 1 base and 7 bases respectively, with 16 bases between them. The CDR3 contains 16 residues. Germline V gene sequence: CDR1 SEHNR, CDR2 FQNEAQ (reference sequence). CDR3 sequence reads: CASSLGTGPRGEKLFF. CDR3 nucleotide sequence: TGTGCCAGCAGCTTAGGTACGGGGCCGAGAGGTGAAAAACTGTTTTTT.

The genes are TRBV18 and TRBJ2-3; TRBD2 matches 13 bases. The CDR3 runs to 15 residues. CDR1 KGHSH and CDR2 LQKENI come from the germline V gene. Germline trimming cut 6 bases from V and 8 bases from J; bases unmatched to any gene: 8. In DNA, the CDR3 is TGTGCCAGCTCCGGGACTAGCGGGGCCAGGGTTACGCAGTATTTT. Translating gives CASSGTSGARVTQYF.

This clonotype was detected only a few times. The rearrangement links TRBV5-4 to TRBJ2-5; D remains ambiguous. The V end was cut by 0 bases, the J end by 5 bases, with 14 bases between. CDR1 SGHNT and CDR2 YYREEE come from the germline V gene (reference sequence). The CDR3 consists of 15 residues. CDR3 nucleotides: TGTGCCAGCAGCTTGGAAGCAAACTTGGGGGAGACCCAGTACTTC. It specifies CASSLEANLGETQYF.

This clonotype was counted many times. The V gene is TRBV5-1, the J gene TRBJ1-1, with TRBD1 identical over 7 bases. Germline V gene lookup returns CDR1 SGHRS and CDR2 YFSETQ. Trimming at V came to 2 bases and at J to 6 bases, leaving 10 bases not matched to a gene. The CDR3 is 15 residues long. The CDR3 here is CASSFNPGQSSEAFF. CDR3 DNA sequence: TGCGCCAGCAGCTTCAATCCGGGACAGAGCTCTGAAGCTTTCTTT.

This clonotype has a count of ten or more. The V and J genes are TRBV20-1 and TRBJ2-3; 11 bases are a match to TRBD2. V shed 4 bases and J 1 base; nucleotides not matched to a gene: 4. In germline, CDR1 is DFQATT, CDR2 SNEGSKA (reference sequence). The length of the CDR3 is 15 residues. Written as DNA, the CDR3 is TGCAGTGCTATCTTAGCGGGGGGGGGCACAGATACGCAGTATTTT. Translating it yields CSAILAGGGTDTQYF.

This clonotype was detected a few times. The chain carries TRBV30 and TRBJ2-6, with D perhaps matching TRBD2 (6 bases). The CDR3 is 15 residues long. Germline-derived CDR1 and CDR2 are GTSNPN and SVGIG (reference sequence). V lost 0 bases and J lost 4, with 10 bases in between. CDR3 loop: CAWSVGGSGANVLTF. For the CDR3, the DNA is TGTGCCTGGAGTGTCGGGGGATCCGGGGCCAACGTCCTGACTTTC.

This clonotype has at least ten counts. The rearrangement joins TRBV7-8 to TRBJ2-7; D not resolved. The V end lost 5 bases, the J end lost 7 bases, and 15 bases lay between the germline ends. This CDR3 region has 13 residues. Germline-derived CDR1 and CDR2 are SGHVS and FQNEAQ. CDR3 sequence (DNA): TGTGCCAGCAGCCCTGATCCCGGACGGGAGCAGTACTTC. It codes for CASSPDPGREQYF.

The chain couples TRBV27 to TRBJ1-4, with D possibly TRBD1 on 6 matching bases. From germline, CDR1 is MNHEY and CDR2 SMNVEV (reference sequence). Trimming took off 6 bases at V and 14 bases at J, with 22 bases between the two ends. The CDR3 is 14 amino acids. The CDR3 reads CASRRPGTRSGLFF. Written as DNA, the CDR3 is TGTGCCAGCAGGCGTCCCGGGACACGGAGCGGGCTGTTTTTT.

There are many counts of this clonotype. The chain is built from TRBV4-2 and TRBJ2-2; 10 bases match TRBD2. The V gene's germline CDR1 is LGHNA and CDR2 YNFKEQ. The CDR3 is 16 residues long. J lost 1 base, V lost 4 bases, and 3 bases had no gene match. This CDR3 is CASSPLAGGNTGELFF. In nucleotides, the CDR3 is TGTGCCAGCAGCCCGTTAGCGGGGGGGAACACCGGGGAGCTGTTTTTT.

The genes are TRBV6-1 and TRBJ1-5; D uncertain. From germline, CDR1 is MNHNS and CDR2 SASEGT. This CDR3 has 17 residues. V dropped 6 bases and J dropped 1 base, with 19 bases sitting between them. The CDR3 sequence is CASSSFLGTKSNQPQHF. The CDR3 DNA follows: TGTGCCAGCAGCTCTTTTTTGGGAACAAAAAGCAATCAGCCCCAGCATTTT.

This clonotype has a count of ten or more. J is TRBJ1-1 and V is TRBV12-3 or TRBV12-4; 8 bases match TRBD1. The V segment lost 6 bases and the J segment 1 base; nucleotides outside the gene matches: 4. This CDR3 contains 14 residues. CDR3 nucleotide sequence: TGTGCCAGCAGCCAAGGACAGGGGAACACTGAAGCTTTCTTT. Translated: CASSQGQGNTEAFF.

Ten or more counts support this clonotype. The chain links TRBV18 to TRBJ1-2; 7 bases agree with TRBD1. The CDR3 runs to 16 residues. In germline, CDR1 is KGHSH, CDR2 LQKENI. With 3 bases clipped from V and 2 bases from J, the junction kept 9 bases outside the gene matches. CDR3 DNA sequence: TGTGCCAGCTCACCCGCCCCCGGGACAGAGAACTATGGCTACACCTTC. Translation: CASSPAPGTENYGYTF.

This clonotype was detected once. The rearrangement links TRBV30 to TRBJ1-4, with TRBD1 as a possible D gene (5 bases). The CDR3 covers 14 residues. Trimming cost V 4 bases and J 5 bases, with 14 bases left between them. Germline-derived CDR1 and CDR2 are GTSNPN and SVGIG (reference sequence). The CDR3: CAWTRGLVNEKLFF. The DNA for the CDR3 is TGTGCCTGGACTAGGGGCTTGGTGAATGAAAAACTGTTTTTT.

The rearrangement uses TRBV5-5 and TRBJ1-2, with D unresolved. Trimming shortened V by 1 base and J by 4 bases, and 11 bases separated the two germline ends. The germline gives CDR1 SGHKS, CDR2 YYEKEE (reference sequence). The CDR3 covers 14 residues. DNA of the CDR3: TGTGCCAGCAGCTTGCAAGCCAGCACCTATGGCTACACCTTC. Encoded protein: CASSLQASTYGYTF.

This clonotype was observed at least ten times. The V and J genes are TRBV20-1 and TRBJ2-1, with 9 positions matching TRBD2. Trimming at V came to 5 bases and at J to 9 bases, leaving 11 bases not matched to a gene. This CDR3 contains 14 residues. Germline lookup yields CDR1 DFQATT and CDR2 SNEGSKA (reference sequence). CDR3 DNA sequence: TGCAGTGCTCCCTATGGCGGGGGGGCGAGTGAGCAGTTCTTC. Translating it yields CSAPYGGGASEQFF.

The rearrangement joins TRBV5-1 to TRBJ2-7, with D possibly being TRBD2 (5 bases). The V and J ends lost 1 base and 6 bases respectively, with 11 bases between them. Germline assignment: CDR1 SGHRS and CDR2 YFSETQ. The CDR3 is 13 amino acids. The CDR3 DNA sequence: TGCGCCAGCAGCTTGAAGACCGCGGGCGAGCAGTACTTC. It yields the protein CASSLKTAGEQYF.

This clonotype was counted ten times or more. This chain joins TRBV24-1 and TRBJ2-6; 11 nucleotides agree with TRBD1. The V gene end was trimmed by 9 bases and the J gene end by 2 bases; junction bases not matched to a gene: 5. This CDR3 spans 16 amino acids. The germline gives CDR1 KGHDR, CDR2 SFDVKD. CDR3 nucleotide sequence: TGTGCCACCCAGGGACAGGGGGTACCTGGGGCCAACGTCCTGACTTTC. Protein: CATQGQGVPGANVLTF.

In its sample, this clonotype was seen many times. This chain uses TRBV12-3 or TRBV12-4 with TRBJ2-1; 10 nucleotides align to TRBD2. The CDR3 spans 16 residues. Losses at the gene ends were 4 bases for V and 2 bases for J; bases not matched to a gene: 5. The CDR3 DNA follows: TGTGCCAGCAGTTCCCTAGCGGGGGCCACCTACAATGAGCAGTTCTTC. Residues: CASSSLAGATYNEQFF.

The sample holds a few counts of this clonotype. The chain joins TRBV6-2 or TRBV6-3 to TRBJ1-5, with D uncertain. V shed 2 bases and J shed 6 bases, with 17 bases lying between them. CDR1 is MNHEY and CDR2 is SVGEGT in the germline V gene. There are 16 residues in the CDR3. In DNA, the CDR3 is TGTGCCAGCAGTTACGCCGGGTCGCTCGTCGGTCAGCCCCAGCATTTT. The encoded protein is CASSYAGSLVGQPQHF.

The chain combines TRBV20-1 with TRBJ2-7; D unresolved. CDR1 DFQATT and CDR2 SNEGSKA come from the germline V gene (reference sequence). The CDR3 consists of 12 residues. Trimming left V 2 bases short and J 3 bases short, with 8 bases between. CDR3 nucleotides: TGCAGTGCTAGACAGGACCTCTACGAGCAGTACTTC. Its protein is CSARQDLYEQYF.

The rearrangement links TRBV4-3 to TRBJ2-3; 13 bases line up with TRBD2. With 1 base clipped from V and 2 bases from J, the junction kept 6 bases outside the gene matches. The CDR3 spans 18 residues. Germline assignment: CDR1 LGHNA and CDR2 YSLEER. CDR3 sequence reads: CASSQGTSGGPITDTQYF. The CDR3 DNA sequence: TGCGCCAGCAGCCAAGGGACTAGCGGGGGTCCGATCACAGATACGCAGTATTTT.

This clonotype was observed many times. This sequence joins TRBV9 and TRBJ2-3, with 7 nucleotides matching TRBD2. With 1 base clipped from V and 2 bases from J, the junction kept 1 base outside the gene matches. CDR3 length equals 14 residues. CDR1 is SGDLS and CDR2 is YYNGEE in the germline V gene. As DNA, the CDR3 is TGTGCCAGCAGCGTACGGGGGGACACAGATACGCAGTATTTT. It encodes CASSVRGDTDTQYF. Together with reference TRBV9 and TRBJ2-3, the CDR3 gives the full variable domain: DSGVTQTPKHLITATGQRVTLRCSPRSGDLSVYWYQQSLDQGLQFLIQYYNGEERAKGNILERFSAQQFPDLHSELNLSSLELGDSALYFCASSVRGDTDTQYFGPGTRLTVL.

The V call is TRBV12-3 or TRBV12-4, the J call TRBJ1-6, with D possibly matching TRBD1 (5 bases). V dropped 1 base and J dropped 5 bases, with 9 bases sitting between them. This CDR3 is built from 15 residues. CDR3 loop: CASSLGGGNNSPLHF. Written as DNA, the CDR3 is TGTGCCAGCAGTTTAGGGGGGGGGAATAATTCACCCCTCCACTTT.

This clonotype was seen ten or more times. The chain employs TRBV10-3 and TRBJ2-2; 11 bases agree with TRBD1. Germline assignment: CDR1 ENHRY and CDR2 SYGVKD. The CDR3 runs 17 residues. J was trimmed by 0 bases and V by 8 bases; bases with no gene match: 8. The CDR3 sequence: CAIGPGQGGSNTGELFF. The CDR3 DNA sequence: TGTGCCATCGGGCCGGGACAGGGGGGATCGAACACCGGGGAGCTGTTTTTT.

This clonotype occurred a few times. V and J are TRBV6-1 and TRBJ2-4; D is undetermined. Germline V lookup: CDR1 MNHNS, CDR2 SASEGT. The V end lost 0 bases, the J end lost 0 bases, and 12 bases lay between the germline ends. This CDR3 spans 17 amino acids. This chain's CDR3 is CASSEAGRQLAKNIQYF. CDR3 in DNA: TGTGCCAGCAGTGAAGCGGGCCGTCAACTAGCCAAAAACATTCAGTACTTC.